This is a list of T cell receptor beta chains from one sample in a study of blood T cell repertoires in COVID-19. This table comes from immunoSEQ multiplex PCR, and its TCRdb copy is limited to in-frame clones, with some not included. The sample comprises some 170,000 clones, around 80% of which are singletons, and roughly 15% rests with the top ten. Sequencing input: PBMCs or T cells enriched from blood (not recorded which). These receptors all come from a man in his fifties who had recovered from COVID-19. The CDR3 runs from the conserved cysteine through the conserved F or W. The order of the fields is clone size, D gene, V gene, J gene, CDR3 protein, CDR3 DNA. D genes are given only for firm matches. Some rows have no size entry. The others give once, few or many, or a class for an expanded clone.

>once|.|TRBV7-9|TRBJ1-2
CASSLARGGYTF
TGTGCCAGCAGCTTAGCGCGAGGTGGCTACACCTTC
>once|TRBD1|TRBV18|TRBJ1-1
CASSLGQEMNTEAFF
TGTGCCAGCTCCCTAGGACAGGAGATGAACACTGAAGCTTTCTTT
>.|.|TRBV27|TRBJ1-1
CASSFSQNTEAFF
TGTGCCAGCAGTTTTTCCCAGAACACTGAAGCTTTCTTT
>.|TRBD1|TRBV6-1|TRBJ1-6
CASSDSTGPPLHF
TGTGCCAGCAGTGATTCGACAGGGCCACCCCTCCACTTT
>.|.|TRBV10-1|TRBJ2-3
CASSDVGRADTQYF
TGCGCCAGCAGTGATGTGGGCCGTGCAGATACGCAGTATTTT
>.|TRBD1|TRBV10-2|TRBJ1-5
CASSGQGGGSSNQPQHF
TGCGCCAGCAGTGGACAGGGGGGCGGGTCGAGCAATCAGCCCCAGCATTTT
>few|.|TRBV24-1|TRBJ1-2
CAINTGIGYTF
TGTGCCATCAACACAGGGATTGGCTACACCTTC
>.|TRBD1|TRBV9|TRBJ1-2
CASSTGQGSNYGYTF
TGTGCCAGCAGCACAGGACAGGGATCTAACTATGGCTACACCTTC
>.|TRBD1|TRBV5-1|TRBJ2-7
CASSKQGAGSAEQYF
TGCGCCAGCAGCAAACAGGGGGCAGGATCTGCGGAGCAGTACTTC
>.|TRBD1|TRBV2|TRBJ2-7
CASRGGQGVHEQYF
TGTGCCAGCAGGGGGGGACAGGGCGTCCACGAGCAGTACTTC
>.|TRBD1|TRBV28|TRBJ1-5
CASNNRGNQPQHF
TGTGCCAGCAATAACAGGGGTAATCAGCCCCAGCATTTT
>.|.|TRBV5-1|TRBJ1-2
CASRPLQGTNGYTF
TGCGCCAGCAGACCCCTCCAGGGAACAAATGGCTACACCTTC
>once|TRBD1|TRBV18|TRBJ1-1
CASSQTGGGTEAFF
TGTGCCAGCTCACAGACAGGGGGTGGCACTGAAGCTTTCTTT
>.|.|TRBV12-3/TRBV12-4|TRBJ2-1
CASSTEGDPFF
TGTGCCAGCAGTACCGAGGGGGACCCGTTCTTC
>.|TRBD2|TRBV6-5|TRBJ2-7
CASSSSGGNEQYF
TGTGCCAGCAGCTCGAGCGGGGGGAACGAGCAGTACTTC
>.|.|TRBV27|TRBJ1-4
CASSLAGATNEKLFF
TGTGCCAGCAGTTTAGCGGGCGCAACTAATGAAAAACTGTTTTTT
>.|.|TRBV12-3/TRBV12-4|TRBJ1-4
CASTRSTNEKLFF
TGTGCCAGCACCCGTTCAACTAATGAAAAACTGTTTTTT
>.|TRBD1|TRBV6-2/TRBV6-3|TRBJ2-7
CASSGLGQGISSYEQYF
TGTGCCAGCAGTGGGTTGGGACAGGGAATAAGCTCCTACGAGCAGTACTTC
>once|.|TRBV5-1|TRBJ1-1
CASSPGHEIFGAFF
TGCGCCAGCAGCCCCGGACACGAGATATTTGGAGCTTTCTTT
>.|TRBD1|TRBV6-5|TRBJ2-1
CASSVDRGTYNEQFF
TGTGCCAGCAGCGTCGACAGGGGGACCTACAATGAGCAGTTCTTC
>few|.|TRBV3-1/TRBV3-2|TRBJ1-3
CASSQGDTAGNTIYF
TGTGCCAGCAGCCAAGGGGACACAGCTGGAAACACCATATATTTT
>.|.|TRBV5-1|TRBJ1-2
CASSEGQSYGYTF
TGCGCCAGCAGCGAAGGACAGTCCTATGGCTACACCTTC
>.|.|TRBV28|TRBJ1-2
CASSLERRGGYTF
TGTGCCAGCAGTTTAGAACGCAGAGGAGGCTACACCTTC
>.|.|TRBV7-8|TRBJ1-5
CASSLGTGSNQPQHF
TGTGCCAGCAGCTTAGGTACAGGGAGCAATCAGCCCCAGCATTTT
>once|.|TRBV9|TRBJ1-1
CASSRRDTEAFF
TGTGCCAGCAGCCGTCGGGACACTGAAGCTTTCTTT
>.|.|TRBV30|TRBJ1-4
CAWSVPGMVELFF
TGTGCCTGGAGTGTGCCAGGGATGGTGGAACTGTTTTTT
>.|TRBD1|TRBV10-3|TRBJ1-5
CAISEKDRENQPQHF
TGTGCCATCAGTGAAAAGGACAGGGAGAATCAGCCCCAGCATTTT
>once|TRBD1|TRBV27|TRBJ2-7
CASSTGTGGLQQYF
TGTGCCAGCAGTACCGGGACAGGGGGGCTCCAGCAGTACTTC
>.|TRBD2|TRBV4-2|TRBJ2-1
CASSQEQLAGGNEQFF
TGTGCCAGCAGCCAAGAACAACTAGCGGGGGGTAATGAGCAGTTCTTC
>.|.|TRBV4-1|TRBJ2-7
CASSPPGWSGEQYF
TGCGCCAGCAGCCCCCCGGGGTGGAGCGGCGAGCAGTACTTC
>.|TRBD1|TRBV7-3|TRBJ1-1
CASSLTTGVTEAFF
TGTGCCAGCAGCTTAACGACAGGGGTCACTGAAGCTTTCTTT
>.|TRBD1|TRBV7-2|TRBJ1-5
CASSWGQANQPQHF
TGTGCCAGCAGTTGGGGACAGGCCAATCAGCCCCAGCATTTT
>.|.|TRBV19|TRBJ1-1
CASTLEGLGAFF
TGTGCCAGTACCCTAGAGGGTCTGGGCGCTTTCTTT
>.|.|TRBV18|TRBJ1-4
CASSLGTRDEKLFF
TGTGCCAGCTCACTGGGCACGAGAGATGAAAAACTGTTTTTT
>.|.|TRBV30|TRBJ1-6
CAWSAGFGGFSNSPLHF
TGTGCCTGGAGTGCCGGCTTTGGGGGCTTCTCTAATTCACCCCTCCACTTT
>.|.|TRBV5-8|TRBJ2-3
CASSPGQRATDTQYF
TGTGCCAGCAGCCCCGGCCAGCGGGCCACAGATACGCAGTATTTT
>.|.|TRBV2|TRBJ1-5
CASRGRQEYSNQPQHF
TGTGCCAGCAGGGGAAGACAGGAGTATAGCAATCAGCCCCAGCATTTT
>few|TRBD2|TRBV6-6|TRBJ2-7
CASSYSTSGGLEQYF
TGTGCCAGCAGTTACTCGACTAGCGGGGGGTTGGAGCAGTACTTC
>.|TRBD2|TRBV28|TRBJ2-3
CASSLGGVTDTQYF
TGTGCCAGCAGCCTCGGGGGGGTCACAGATACGCAGTATTTT
>.|TRBD1|TRBV6-5|TRBJ1-5
CASSYQTGQGRQPQHF
TGTGCCAGCAGTTATCAAACGGGACAGGGAAGGCAGCCCCAGCATTTT
>.|TRBD1|TRBV19|TRBJ1-5
CASSIDLWDRAYGSNQPQHF
TGTGCCAGTAGTATAGATCTCTGGGACAGGGCATATGGTAGCAATCAGCCCCAGCATTTT
>.|.|TRBV18|TRBJ2-7
CASSPPPGTYEQYF
TGTGCCAGCTCACCACCACCAGGCACCTACGAGCAGTACTTC
>.|.|TRBV7-9|TRBJ1-2
CASSRGTGSYTF
TGTGCCAGCAGCCGGGGGACCGGGAGCTACACCTTC
>once|.|TRBV7-9|TRBJ1-3
CASSYPGAGNTIYF
TGTGCCAGCAGCTATCCAGGGGCGGGAAACACCATATATTTT
>.|.|TRBV30|TRBJ1-5
CAWSVRDSNQPQHF
TGTGCCTGGAGTGTCCGAGATAGCAATCAGCCCCAGCATTTT
>few|.|TRBV18|TRBJ1-1
CASSPERRTEAFF
TGTGCCAGCTCACCAGAACGGAGGACTGAAGCTTTCTTT
>.|.|TRBV19|TRBJ2-3
CASCALATDTQYF
TGTGCCAGTTGTGCCCTAGCCACAGATACGCAGTATTTT
>once|TRBD1|TRBV10-2|TRBJ2-7
CASSEWPQGAYEQYF
TGCGCCAGCAGTGAGTGGCCACAGGGGGCCTACGAGCAGTACTTC
>.|.|TRBV2|TRBJ1-3
CASSPRGGLFGNTIYF
TGTGCCAGCAGCCCGAGGGGGGGCCTTTTTGGAAACACCATATATTTT
>.|.|TRBV13|TRBJ1-1
CASSGQQDNTEAFF
TGTGCCAGCAGCGGGCAACAGGATAACACTGAAGCTTTCTTT
>.|TRBD2|TRBV5-1|TRBJ2-5
CASRTGGIQETQYF
TGCGCCTCCCGTACGGGAGGGATACAAGAGACCCAGTACTTC